This TCR beta chain was recorded in a study of CD8+ T cells in alopecia areata. General study findings and limits: Lesional scalp exceeded normal scalp in clonality, especially in alopecia totalis/universalis.

Treatment specified: oral pan-JAK inhibitor, 5-10 mg twice daily. Germline V gives CDR1 LGHNT, CDR2 FRNRAP. The V end was cut by 7 bases, the J end by 9 bases, with 12 bases between. The CDR3 contains 12 residues. Sequencing used cDNA as its template, made by extracting RNA and reverse transcribing it. The repertoire was sequenced with immunoSEQ multiplex PCR; TCRdb's copy has only in-frame clones and lacks some. The sample has over 150,000 clones; 55% to 75% are singletons. On this clone itself: Its antigen is unknown.

The sequences come from CD4+ T cells sorted from blood, collected at week 24, from a patient treated with tofacitinib. This receptor was obtained from a human donor with alopecia areata. The V gene is TRBV12-5, the J gene TRBJ2-2; D is possibly TRBD1 or TRBD2 (5 bases each). The chain's CDR3 is CASVHGDRELFF. The CDR3 nucleotides read TGTGCTAGTGTCCATGGGGACCGGGAGCTGTTTTTT.